This T cell receptor beta chain was retrieved from a study of beta chain features in type 1 diabetes (dated by TCRdb to the late 2010s). At the level of the whole study: Mean age, gender distribution, total cell number and subset yield did not differ between patients and healthy donors. A total of roughly 99 million sorted cells were examined across all samples, and the number of cells per subset was strongly correlated with RNA yield. In the study, TCRB repertoires of sorted circulating CD4+ T cell subsets from recently diagnosed type 1 diabetes patients were compared with those of matched healthy donors. Naive and central memory subsets were obtained from all 30 or so donors, but regulatory and stem cell-like memory subsets were isolated from only 8 patients and roughly eight healthy donors. The investigation overall reported the following: Naive, central memory and regulatory TCRB repertoires appeared more similar among patients than among healthy donors. At VDJ recombination sites, type 1 diabetes patients had fewer insertions and more deleted nucleotides, which implies abnormalities in thymic rearrangement. Type 1 diabetes patients showed a moderate but significant shortening of TCRB CDR3 length in all four CD4+ subsets. HLA sub-analyses involved small numbers of individuals, so any influence of HLA type on TCRB rearrangement remained unresolved. PCR may preferentially amplify shorter templates, but because patient and control samples were amplified and corrected together, any resulting skew would affect both groups equally. Sequencing cDNA rather than genomic DNA could over-represent highly expressing activated cells, although activation and CD3 levels did not differ between groups.

Each donor gave one peripheral blood draw, averaging approximately 120 mL, which was collected into heparinised tubes. A BD FACSAria II and a panel including CD45RO, CCR7, CD25, CD127, CD95 and CD27 were used to sort naive, central memory, regulatory and stem cell-like memory CD4+ T cells. All sorted populations exceeded 95% purity. PBMCs were isolated right away by Lymphoprep density gradient centrifugation and were stained directly, without culture. So that batch effects would be minimized, each experiment stained and sorted samples in pairs, pairing one healthy donor with one patient. All of the isolated RNA was reverse transcribed with the High Capacity cDNA Reverse Transcription Kit, so expressed TCRB transcripts were sequenced. Naive, central memory and regulatory T cell samples underwent deep immunoSEQ sequencing, averaging roughly 3.3 million total reads per sample. Sorted cells were lysed in RLT buffer, and RNA was extracted using DNase-treated RNeasy Micro or Mini kits according to cell number. To prevent cross-contamination, each cell subset was processed individually, whereas patient and healthy donor samples were processed jointly. TCRB sequences were amplified from cDNA with the immunoSEQ multiplex PCR, producing 87-bp fragments spanning the CDR3 region. Sequencing of the amplicons was done on the Illumina HiSeq platform. Processing in the source paper ran as follows. PCR bias was corrected computationally using synthetic template baselines, and reads within Hamming distance 2 were collapsed, with unmergeable singletons discarded. Reads were aligned to IMGT to assign V, D and J genes, CDR3 length, and insertions or deletions at six rearrangement sites. Clonotype counts were normalized to sorted cell number within each subset before computing true diversity and Gini coefficients with the tcR R package. The overlap coefficient, calculated on TCRB nucleotide sequences, was used to measure repertoire sharing. Out-of-frame TCRB sequences from naive cells were analyzed to stand in for the pre-selection repertoire. Not all clones reach the TCRdb copy of this immuneACCESS table, which keeps in-frame sequences only. Checked studies attribute under half of the gap to unresolved V genes and leave the rest unexplained. V and J calls and clone size are those listed in that table; D and trimming were worked out from the DNA. The sample table shows 900,000 or so clones, and roughly a sixth are seen once. In total, the top ten clones hold 0.02% to 0.03% of the sample.

On this clone: The target of this receptor is not known. No base-level quality is on record; no much larger clone is a single base apart.

The CDR3 runs 14 residues from the cysteine to the phenylalanine. The DNA shown is the 42-base CDR3, in frame from base 1. The germline V gene yields KGHSH for CDR1 and LQKENI for CDR2. Trimming costs V 0 bases and J 5 bases, and their ends lie 8 bases apart. The sequenced material came from naive CD4+ T cells from blood. In light of the paper, this sample's cell subset or site label describes: true naive CD4+ T cells. The chain is assembled from TRBV18 and TRBJ2-1, with a tentative D gene TRBD2 over 6 matching bases. This sequence originates from a young woman in good health. The CDR3 loop reads CASSPPRGHNEQFF. In nucleotide form, the sequence is TGTGCCAGCTCACCACCGCGGGGACACAATGAGCAGTTCTTC.